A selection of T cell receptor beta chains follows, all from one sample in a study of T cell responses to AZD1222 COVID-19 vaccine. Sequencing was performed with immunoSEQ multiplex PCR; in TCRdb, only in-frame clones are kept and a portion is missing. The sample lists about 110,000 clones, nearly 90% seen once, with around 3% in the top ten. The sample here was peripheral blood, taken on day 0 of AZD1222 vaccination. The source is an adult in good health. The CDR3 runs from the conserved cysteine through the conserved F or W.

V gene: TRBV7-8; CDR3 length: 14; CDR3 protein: CASSSRLAGTEQFF
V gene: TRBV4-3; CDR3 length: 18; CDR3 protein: CASSQVPSGSRGTGELFF
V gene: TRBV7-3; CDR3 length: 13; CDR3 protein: CASSLGGATEAFF
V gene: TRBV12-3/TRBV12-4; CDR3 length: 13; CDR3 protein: CASSLGTSGELFF
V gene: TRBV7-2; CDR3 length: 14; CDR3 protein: CASGSGGGTGELFF
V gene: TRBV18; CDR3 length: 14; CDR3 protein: CASSLSGTGEKLFF
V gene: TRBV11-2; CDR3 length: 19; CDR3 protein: CASSGALGGSFYSYNEQFF
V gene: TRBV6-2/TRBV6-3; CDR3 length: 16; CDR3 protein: CASSGTSGVPLDTQYF
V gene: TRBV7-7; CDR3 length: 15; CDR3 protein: CASSQGGATNEKLFF
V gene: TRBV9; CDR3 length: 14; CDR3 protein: CASSGAGTGRLETF
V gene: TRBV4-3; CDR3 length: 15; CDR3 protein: CASSQDRFGNQPQHF
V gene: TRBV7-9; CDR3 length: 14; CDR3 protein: CASSLGQGDYGYTF
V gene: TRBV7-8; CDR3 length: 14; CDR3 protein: CASSRPDLGYEQYF
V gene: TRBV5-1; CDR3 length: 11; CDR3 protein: CASSLDTVAFF
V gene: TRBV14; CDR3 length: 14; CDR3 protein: CASSQGLRSEEQFF
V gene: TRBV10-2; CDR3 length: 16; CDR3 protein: CASSESGQGDNSPLHF
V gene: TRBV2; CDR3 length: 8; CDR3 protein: CASSEGYF
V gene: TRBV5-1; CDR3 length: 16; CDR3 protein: CASSLGSTGAGETQYF
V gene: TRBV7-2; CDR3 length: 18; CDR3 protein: CASSLRGPTELSNQPQHF